The rows below give T cell receptor beta chains drawn from one sample of a study of T cells in Graves' hyperthyroidism and ophthalmopathy. TCRdb itself ran the multiplex PCR reads through MiXCR, one entry per CDR3 protein. The sample records hundreds of thousands of distinct CDR3 sequences, around 15% being singletons. What was sequenced was blood. The receptor set was obtained from a woman between 45 and 65 years old with Graves' ophthalmopathy. The CDR3 runs from the conserved cysteine through the conserved F or W. Clone size, where shown, is once, few, many, or a class for clones that have expanded.

clone size | V gene | CDR3 protein
- | TRBV20-1 | CSASVYSGNTIYF
many | TRBV5-1 | CASTSTGTGFYEQYF
many | TRBV27 | CASSLAHDYEQYF
many | TRBV5-1 | CASGRDMNTEAFF
many | TRBV7-2 | CASSDRGASTDTQYF
many | TRBV11-2 | CASSLVGSLAGLGYEQFF
many | TRBV18 | CASSRDRGSTNTEAFF
many | TRBV29-1 | CSVYDMGVGIQYF
few | TRBV19 | CASSLPVGLAGGEQYF
- | TRBV7-2 | CASSFTGYSNQPQHF
many | TRBV6-2/TRBV6-3 | CASIRGGMNTEAFF
few | TRBV20-1 | CSARDVANTGELFF
- | TRBV14 | CASSHGQTLSYEQYF
- | TRBV14 | CASSRTGFEQFF
many | TRBV12-3/TRBV12-4 | CASSLGLAGRYEQYF
many | TRBV18 | CASSPPSGSEQFF
many | TRBV7-2 | CASTRLNSGNTIYF
many | TRBV7-6 | CASSLVSGGRAYNEQFF
once | TRBV5-5 | CANSLALAGSTDTQYF
many | TRBV3-1 | CASSRKGSGQPQHF
few | TRBV3-1 | CASSPIERERGDTQYF
- | TRBV12-3/TRBV12-4 | CASSFAQAYEQYF
many | TRBV11-2 | CASSLRVQGNEQFF
few | TRBV10-3 | CAGGQGETQYF
many | TRBV5-5 | CASSFSYNQPQHF
- | TRBV3-1 | CASSHAKETQYF
few | TRBV24-1 | CATSDPSRTGNEQYF
- | TRBV12-3/TRBV12-4 | CASSFGTSGRRAYNEQFF
many | TRBV5-1 | CASSLTGGLWDEQFF
- | TRBV6-1 | CASSEAAGRSEAFF
many | TRBV7-8 | CASSFTRQETQYF
many | TRBV5-5 | CASSLGGRSYNEQFF
- | TRBV2 | CASRKDRAYVGQYF
- | TRBV5-4 | CASSLAWVSGNTIYF
many | TRBV30 | CAWSVGDEQYF
many | TRBV2 | CASREQGYEQYF
- | TRBV30 | CAWSHWADYEQYF
many | TRBV7-9 | CASSPLGHLNYGYTF
many | TRBV27 | CASSFGTGYGYTF
- | TRBV19 | CATGLAGGDTQYF
few | TRBV14 | CASSHQIGARGGYTF
- | TRBV7-2 | CASSLNRAGGPGEQYF
many | TRBV3-1 | CASSQGPGPQETQYF
- | TRBV28 | CASSFQDSNQPQHF